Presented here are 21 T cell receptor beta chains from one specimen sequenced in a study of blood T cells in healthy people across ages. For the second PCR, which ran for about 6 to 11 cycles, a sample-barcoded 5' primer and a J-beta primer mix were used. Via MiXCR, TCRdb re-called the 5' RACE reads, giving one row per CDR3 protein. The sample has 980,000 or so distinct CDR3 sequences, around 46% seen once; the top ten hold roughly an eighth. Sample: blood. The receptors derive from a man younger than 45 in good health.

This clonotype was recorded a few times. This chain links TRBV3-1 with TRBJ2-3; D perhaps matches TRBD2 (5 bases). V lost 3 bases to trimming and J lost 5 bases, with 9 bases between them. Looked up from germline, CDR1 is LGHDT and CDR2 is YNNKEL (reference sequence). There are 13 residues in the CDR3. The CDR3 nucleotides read TGTGCCAGCAGCCAGGATGAGGGAGATACGCAGTATTTT. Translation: CASSQDEGDTQYF.

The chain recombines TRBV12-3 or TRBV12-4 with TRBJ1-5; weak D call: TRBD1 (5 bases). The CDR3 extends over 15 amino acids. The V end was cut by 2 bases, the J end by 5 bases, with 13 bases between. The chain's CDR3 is CASSLSLGQDQPQHF. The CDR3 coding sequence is TGTGCCAGCAGTTTAAGCCTAGGACAAGATCAGCCCCAGCATTTT.

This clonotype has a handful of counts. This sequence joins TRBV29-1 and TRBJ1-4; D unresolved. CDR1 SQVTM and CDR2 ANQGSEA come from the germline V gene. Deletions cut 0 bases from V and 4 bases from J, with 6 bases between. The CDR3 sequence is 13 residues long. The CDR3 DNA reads TGCAGCGTTGAAGATGCCTATAATGAAAAACTGTTTTTT. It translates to CSVEDAYNEKLFF.

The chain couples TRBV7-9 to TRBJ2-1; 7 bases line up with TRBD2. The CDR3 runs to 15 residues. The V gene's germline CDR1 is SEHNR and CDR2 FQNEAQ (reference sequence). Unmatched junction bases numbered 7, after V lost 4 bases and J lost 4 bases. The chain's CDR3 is CASSSTSLRYNEQFF. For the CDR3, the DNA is TGTGCCAGCAGCTCGACTAGCCTCCGATACAATGAGCAGTTCTTC.

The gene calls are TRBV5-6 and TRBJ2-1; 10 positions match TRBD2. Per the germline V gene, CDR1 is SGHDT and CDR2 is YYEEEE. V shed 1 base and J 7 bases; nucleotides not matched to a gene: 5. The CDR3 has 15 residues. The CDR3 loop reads CASSLTLAGYNEQFF. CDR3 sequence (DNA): TGTGCCAGCAGCTTGACACTAGCGGGGTATAATGAGCAGTTCTTC.

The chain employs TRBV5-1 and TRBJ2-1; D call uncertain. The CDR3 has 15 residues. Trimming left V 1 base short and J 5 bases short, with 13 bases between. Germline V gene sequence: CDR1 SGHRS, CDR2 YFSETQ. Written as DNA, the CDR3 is TGCGCCAGCAGCTTGAGTGTTCTCCGGGACAATGAGCAGTTCTTC. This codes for CASSLSVLRDNEQFF.

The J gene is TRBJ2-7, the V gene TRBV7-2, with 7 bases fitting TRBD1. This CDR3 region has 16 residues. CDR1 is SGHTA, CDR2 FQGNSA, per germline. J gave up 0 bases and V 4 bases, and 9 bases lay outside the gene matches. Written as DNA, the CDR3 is TGTGCCAGCAGCTCCGACAGGGCAGGCGGCTCCTACGAGCAGTACTTC. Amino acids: CASSSDRAGGSYEQYF.

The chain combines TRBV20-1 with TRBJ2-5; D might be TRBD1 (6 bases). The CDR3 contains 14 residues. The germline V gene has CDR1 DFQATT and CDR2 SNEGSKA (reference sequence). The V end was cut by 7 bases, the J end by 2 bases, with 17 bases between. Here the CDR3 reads CSGKDRLLQETQYF. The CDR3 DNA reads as TGCAGTGGCAAGGACAGACTACTTCAAGAGACCCAGTACTTC.

The CDR3 loop is CATETGSYNEQFF. For the CDR3, the DNA is TGTGCCACCGAGACAGGGTCGTACAATGAGCAGTTCTTC. The chain couples TRBV15 to TRBJ2-1, with 7 bases aligning to TRBD1. CDR1 and CDR2 (germline): LNHNV, YYDKDF (reference sequence). Trimming removed 8 bases from V and 4 bases from J; junction bases left unmatched: 5. The CDR3 is 13 residues long.

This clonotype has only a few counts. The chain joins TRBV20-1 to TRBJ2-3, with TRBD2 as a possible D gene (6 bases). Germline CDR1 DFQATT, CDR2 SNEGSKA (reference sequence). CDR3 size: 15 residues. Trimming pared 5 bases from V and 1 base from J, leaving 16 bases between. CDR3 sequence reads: CSAAQRGVRTDTQYF. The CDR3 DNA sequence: TGCAGTGCTGCACAACGCGGGGTCCGCACAGATACGCAGTATTTT.

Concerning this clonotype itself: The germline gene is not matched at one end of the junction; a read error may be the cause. CDR3 bases: TGTGTCAGCAGCTCCGGGACAGGCTATGGCTACACCTTC. Its protein product is CVSSSGTGYGYTF. The chain joins TRBV7-9 to TRBJ1-2, with 8 bases fitting TRBD1. The CDR3 totals 13 residues. Germline CDR1 reads SEHNR; CDR2 reads FQNEAQ (reference sequence).

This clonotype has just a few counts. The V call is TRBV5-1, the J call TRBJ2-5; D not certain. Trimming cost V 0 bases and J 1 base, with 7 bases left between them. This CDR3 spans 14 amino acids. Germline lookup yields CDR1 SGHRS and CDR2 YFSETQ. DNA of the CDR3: TGCGCCAGCAGCTTGGGCCAGACCCAAGAGACCCAGTACTTC. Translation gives CASSLGQTQETQYF.

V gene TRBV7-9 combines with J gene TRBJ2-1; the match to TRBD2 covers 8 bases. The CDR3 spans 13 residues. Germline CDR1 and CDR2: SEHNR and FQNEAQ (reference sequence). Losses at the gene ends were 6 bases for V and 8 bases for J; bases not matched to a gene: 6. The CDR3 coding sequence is TGTGCCAGCAGGTCTAAACTAGCGGATGAGCAGTTCTTC. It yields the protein CASRSKLADEQFF.

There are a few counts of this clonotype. The CDR3 DNA is TGTGCCAGCAGTTTATTTGGGACAGGGTATAACTATGGCTACACCTTC. It encodes CASSLFGTGYNYGYTF. V gene TRBV27 combines with J gene TRBJ1-2, with TRBD1 matching over 9 bases. This CDR3 has 16 amino acids. CDR1 and CDR2 from the germline V gene are MNHEY and SMNVEV (reference sequence). The ends lost 1 base at V and 1 base at J; junction bases unmatched: 4.

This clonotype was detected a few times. The CDR3 is CAGHRPGPGANVLTF. CDR3 DNA sequence: TGTGCCGGACATAGACCAGGGCCTGGGGCCAACGTCCTGACTTTC. The chain uses TRBV5-4 and TRBJ2-6, with D tentatively TRBD1 (5 bases). Deletions cut 10 bases from V and 2 bases from J, with 16 bases between. Germline loops: CDR1 SGHNT, CDR2 YYREEE (reference sequence). The CDR3 extends over 15 amino acids. The full variable domain, its missing parts supplied by reference TRBV5-4 and TRBJ2-6, is ETGVTQSPTHLIKTRGQQVTLRCSSQSGHNTVSWYQQALGQGPQFIFQYYREEENGRGNFPPRFSGLQFPNYSSELNVNALELDDSALYLCAGHRPGPGANVLTFGAGSRLTVL.

CDR3 DNA sequence: TGTGCCAGCAGCGACACGACTACGCAGTATTTT. This codes for CASSDTTTQYF. The chain couples TRBV5-5 to TRBJ2-3; no firm D call. This CDR3 is 11 amino acids long. From germline, CDR1 is SGHKS and CDR2 YYEKEE (reference sequence). Trimming cost V 4 bases and J 8 bases, with 8 bases left between them.

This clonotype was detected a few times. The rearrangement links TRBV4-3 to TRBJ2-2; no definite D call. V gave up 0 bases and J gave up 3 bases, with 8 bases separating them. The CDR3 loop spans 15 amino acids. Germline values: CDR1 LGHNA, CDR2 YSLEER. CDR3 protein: CASSQEGPDTGELFF. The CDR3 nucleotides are TGCGCCAGCAGCCAAGAAGGGCCCGACACCGGGGAGCTGTTTTTT.

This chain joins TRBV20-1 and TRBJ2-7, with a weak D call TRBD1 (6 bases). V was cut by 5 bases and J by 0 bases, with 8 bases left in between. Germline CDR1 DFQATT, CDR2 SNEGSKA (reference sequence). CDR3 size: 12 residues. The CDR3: CSAGQTSYEQYF. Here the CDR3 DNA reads TGCAGTGCTGGACAGACCTCCTACGAGCAGTACTTC.

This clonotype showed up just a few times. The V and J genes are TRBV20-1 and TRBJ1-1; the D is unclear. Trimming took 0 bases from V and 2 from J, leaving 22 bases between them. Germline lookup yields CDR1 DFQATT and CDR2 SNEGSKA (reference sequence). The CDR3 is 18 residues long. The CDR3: CSARDLAGQIVFNTEAFF. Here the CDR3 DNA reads TGCAGTGCTAGAGATTTGGCTGGCCAGATCGTTTTCAACACTGAAGCTTTCTTT.

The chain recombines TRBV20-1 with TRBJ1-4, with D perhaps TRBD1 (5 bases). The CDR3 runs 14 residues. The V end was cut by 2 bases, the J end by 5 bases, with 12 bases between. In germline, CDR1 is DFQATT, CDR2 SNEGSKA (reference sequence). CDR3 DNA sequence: TGCAGTGCTAGATTACAGGCTGGGAATGAAAAACTGTTTTTT. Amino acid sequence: CSARLQAGNEKLFF.

CDR3 sequence (DNA): TGCAGCGTTGAAGGGGGAGGGGGCTACACCTTC. Its translation is CSVEGGGGYTF. The V call is TRBV29-1, the J call TRBJ1-2; D is unclear. Germline V gene sequence: CDR1 SQVTM, CDR2 ANQGSEA. Trimming removed 1 base at V and 8 bases at J, with 8 bases between. The CDR3 totals 11 residues. The full variable domain, in which reference TRBV29-1 and TRBJ1-2 provide the parts outside the CDR3, is SAVISQKPSRDICQRGTSLTIQCQVDSQVTMMFWYRQQPGQSLTLIATANQGSEATYESGFVIDKFPISRPNLTFSTLTVSNMSPEDSSIYLCSVEGGGGYTFGSGTRLTVV.